One and the same sample provided the 21 T cell receptor beta chains below, sequenced in a study of response to subunit inactivated influenza vaccine. TCRdb ran MiXCR on the RT-PCR reads and lists one entry per CDR3 protein. This sample has roughly 500,000 distinct CDR3 sequences, with more than 15% found just once. The specimen comprised CD4+ T cells sorted from PBMCs, sampled 23 to 25 months after vaccination. Receptors originate from a man between 50 and 75 years old who received an inactivated influenza vaccine.

The rearrangement uses TRBV4-1 and TRBJ2-5; D call uncertain. V lost 1 base and J 5 bases, leaving 8 bases between the germline ends. Germline V gene sequence: CDR1 MGHRA, CDR2 YSYEKL. The CDR3 is made up of 13 amino acids. CDR3 nucleotide sequence: TGCGCCAGCAGCCAAGCTTGGTTGGAGACCCAGTACTTC. This translates into CASSQAWLETQYF.

This clonotype appeared many times. The J gene is TRBJ1-1, the V gene TRBV12-3 or TRBV12-4; weak D call: TRBD1 (5 bases). The ends were cut back, 1 base at V and 4 bases at J, with 10 bases in the middle. This CDR3 is built from 14 residues. DNA of the CDR3: TGTGCCAGCAGTTTAGGTCCAGGGTCCACTGAAGCTTTCTTT. Translated: CASSLGPGSTEAFF.

The chain is built from TRBV15 and TRBJ2-5, with 7 bases identical to TRBD2. V lost 4 bases, J lost 4 bases, and 6 bases stayed unmatched. There are 14 residues in the CDR3. CDR1 is LNHNV, CDR2 YYDKDF, per germline (reference sequence). CDR3 protein: CATSTRGGVETQYF. The DNA of the CDR3 is TGTGCCACCAGCACCCGCGGGGGAGTAGAGACCCAGTACTTC.

Here the CDR3 DNA reads TGTGCCACCAGTGACGCACAGGGGGCTTGGGGCAATGAGCAGTTCTTC. Residues: CATSDAQGAWGNEQFF. This rearrangement joins TRBV24-1 to TRBJ2-1; 9 nucleotides match TRBD1. This CDR3 contains 16 residues. The germline V gene encodes CDR1 KGHDR and CDR2 SFDVKD. J lost 6 bases, V lost 4 bases, and 9 bases had no gene match.

The V and J genes are TRBV20-1 and TRBJ1-5; tentative D call: TRBD1 (5 bases). Germline-derived CDR1 and CDR2 are DFQATT and SNEGSKA (reference sequence). This CDR3 has 15 residues. Deletions cut 1 base from V and 4 bases from J, with 14 bases between. The CDR3 bases are TGCAGTGCTAGAGGTACGGGGGTGTGGAATCAGCCCCAGCATTTT. Encoded protein: CSARGTGVWNQPQHF.

This clonotype was seen more than once but under ten times. V and J are TRBV25-1 and TRBJ1-4; possibly TRBD1 for D (5 bases). CDR1 and CDR2 from the germline V gene are MGHDK and SYGVNS. Between the trimmed V and J ends, which lost 3 bases and 4 bases, there was a span of 12 bases. The CDR3 sequence is 15 residues long. CDR3 residues: CASSDPGTGNEKLFF. The CDR3, as DNA: TGTGCCAGCAGTGATCCCGGGACGGGTAATGAAAAACTGTTTTTT.

The V call is TRBV12-3 or TRBV12-4, the J call TRBJ2-7, with 8 bases identical to TRBD2. The CDR3 length is 13 residues. V was pared by 6 bases and J by 5 bases, with 6 bases of the junction left unmatched. The CDR3 DNA follows: TGTGCCAGCAGCGGGACTAGTGCGAACGAGCAGTACTTC. Translated: CASSGTSANEQYF.

This clonotype was detected only a few times. The CDR3 loop reads CASSFPGTGAYEQYF. The CDR3 coding sequence is TGTGCCAGCAGCTTCCCCGGGACAGGGGCCTACGAGCAGTACTTC. The chain joins TRBV7-2 to TRBJ2-7; 10 nucleotides line up with TRBD1. Per germline, CDR1 SGHTA and CDR2 FQGNSA. This CDR3 spans 15 amino acids. V lost 3 bases to trimming and J lost 2 bases; unmatched junction nucleotides: 4.

This clonotype was seen more than once but under ten times. The chain employs TRBV20-1 and TRBJ2-7, with D possibly being TRBD1 (6 bases). Trimming pared 4 bases from V and 2 bases from J, leaving 9 bases between. The CDR3 loop spans 12 amino acids. From germline, CDR1 is DFQATT and CDR2 SNEGSKA (reference sequence). The CDR3 sequence: CSATQGPYEQYF. The DNA for the CDR3 is TGCAGTGCTACCCAGGGGCCCTACGAGCAGTACTTC.

This clonotype occurred a few times. V and J are TRBV7-2 and TRBJ2-1; the match to TRBD2 covers 9 bases. CDR3 length: 15 amino acids. Germline CDR1 reads SGHTA; CDR2 reads FQGNSA. The V segment lost 5 bases and the J segment 4 bases; nucleotides outside the gene matches: 6. CDR3 DNA sequence: TGTGCCAGCAGCCCCAGCACTAGCGGGTACAATGAGCAGTTCTTC. This sequence encodes CASSPSTSGYNEQFF.

The chain employs TRBV12-3 or TRBV12-4 and TRBJ2-5; D unresolved. V was pared by 6 bases and J by 6 bases, with 11 bases between. There are 12 residues in the CDR3. CDR3 in amino acids: CASSPTSKTQYF. CDR3 bases: TGTGCCAGCAGCCCGACATCGAAGACCCAGTACTTC.

V usage is TRBV18 and J usage is TRBJ1-3, with D perhaps TRBD1 (6 bases). With 4 bases removed from V and 4 bases from J, the gap between germline ends came to 11 bases. The CDR3 is 14 residues long. Germline V gene sequence: CDR1 KGHSH, CDR2 LQKENI. The CDR3 DNA reads as TGTGCCAGCTCACTCGGACAGACAGGAAACACCATATATTTT. Translating gives CASSLGQTGNTIYF.

This clonotype was observed a handful of times. The chain combines TRBV9 with TRBJ2-5, with D unresolved. The CDR3 extends over 14 amino acids. Germline V gives CDR1 SGDLS, CDR2 YYNGEE. V was clipped by 0 bases and J by 3 bases, with 9 bases between them. CDR3 nucleotide sequence: TGTGCCAGCAGCGTAGGGAACGGAAAAGAGACCCAGTACTTC. Translation gives CASSVGNGKETQYF.

This chain uses TRBV20-1 with TRBJ1-2, with 8 positions matching TRBD1. CDR1 is DFQATT and CDR2 is SNEGSKA in the germline V gene (reference sequence). V was clipped by 3 bases and J by 7 bases; unmatched bases: 10. The CDR3 totals 14 residues. The CDR3 loop is CSASYWDRIIGYTF. In DNA form, the CDR3 reads TGCAGTGCTAGTTATTGGGACAGGATCATTGGCTACACCTTC.

This sequence joins TRBV3-1 and TRBJ2-3; perhaps TRBD2 as D (6 bases). CDR1 and CDR2 (germline): LGHDT, YNNKEL (reference sequence). The CDR3 runs to 15 residues. The germline V and J ends were trimmed by 2 bases and 1 base, with 10 bases remaining between them. CDR3 amino acids: CASSQTGLRTDTQYF. Written as DNA, the CDR3 is TGTGCCAGCAGCCAAACGGGACTTCGCACAGATACGCAGTATTTT.

V is TRBV14 and J is TRBJ1-1; D remains unclear. From germline, CDR1 is SGHDN and CDR2 FVKESK. Deletions cut 3 bases from V and 9 bases from J, with 17 bases between. The CDR3 totals 14 residues. The CDR3 nucleotides are TGTGCCAGCAGCCATAAAGGTCGGGATTCCCAAGCTTTCTTT. Translating it yields CASSHKGRDSQAFF. The full variable domain, in which reference TRBV14 and TRBJ1-1 provide the parts outside the CDR3, is EAGVTQFPSHSVIEKGQTVTLRCDPISGHDNLYWYRRVMGKEIKFLLHFVKESKQDESGMPNNRFLAERTGGTYSTLKVQPAELEDSGVYFCASSHKGRDSQAFFGQGTRLTVV.

The genes are TRBV2 and TRBJ1-6; TRBD1 might be the D (5 bases). The germline V and J ends were trimmed by 3 bases and 9 bases, with 15 bases remaining between them. The CDR3 loop spans 15 amino acids. CDR1 SNHLY and CDR2 FYNNEI come from the germline V gene. CDR3 DNA sequence: TGTGCCAGCAGTGATGCGGGACCAGAAATTTCACCCCTCCACTTT. This sequence encodes CASSDAGPEISPLHF.

This clonotype was seen only a few times. J is TRBJ2-3 and V is TRBV5-1; D possibly corresponds to TRBD2 (6 bases). The ends were cut back, 5 bases at V and 1 base at J, with 14 bases in the middle. The CDR3 has 15 amino acids. Germline-derived CDR1 and CDR2 are SGHRS and YFSETQ. The CDR3 DNA sequence: TGCGCCAGCAGGGGGACTGGCGGGGGCACAGATACGCAGTATTTT. This translates into CASRGTGGGTDTQYF.

The chain is built from TRBV20-1 and TRBJ2-3; the match to TRBD2 covers 7 bases. The CDR3 consists of 14 residues. CDR1 and CDR2 (germline): DFQATT, SNEGSKA (reference sequence). Trimming cost V 1 base and J 3 bases; bases outside gene matches: 4. CDR3 residues: CSARGLGGTDTQYF. The CDR3 DNA follows: TGCAGTGCTAGAGGACTGGGGGGGACAGATACGCAGTATTTT.

There are a few counts of this clonotype. The genes are TRBV29-1 and TRBJ2-7; D is unclear. The CDR3 length is 13 residues. Germline CDR1 reads SQVTM; CDR2 reads ANQGSEA. V lost 5 bases, J lost 0 bases, and 11 bases lay in between. The CDR3 DNA is TGCAGCGTTCTCCTAAAACTCTCCTACGAGCAGTACTTC. Residues: CSVLLKLSYEQYF.

The chain joins TRBV7-9 to TRBJ2-3, with D unresolved. Germline loops: CDR1 SEHNR, CDR2 FQNEAQ (reference sequence). Trimming left V 2 bases short and J 5 bases short, with 11 bases between. This CDR3 region has 14 residues. CDR3 in amino acids: CASSLPDHEDTQYF. In nucleotides, the CDR3 is TGTGCCAGCAGCTTACCGGACCATGAAGATACGCAGTATTTT.